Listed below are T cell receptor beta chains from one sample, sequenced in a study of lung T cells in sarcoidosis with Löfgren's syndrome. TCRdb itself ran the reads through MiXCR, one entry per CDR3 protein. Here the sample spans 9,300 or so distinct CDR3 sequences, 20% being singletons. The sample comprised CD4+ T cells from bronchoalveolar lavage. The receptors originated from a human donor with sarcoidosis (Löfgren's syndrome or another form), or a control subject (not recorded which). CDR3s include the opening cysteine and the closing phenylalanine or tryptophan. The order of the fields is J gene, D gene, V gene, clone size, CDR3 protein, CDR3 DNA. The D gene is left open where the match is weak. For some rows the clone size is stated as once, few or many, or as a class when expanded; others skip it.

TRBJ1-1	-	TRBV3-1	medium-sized	CASSQAAGPNDTEAFF	TGTGCCAGCAGCCAAGCGGCAGGCCCCAACGACACTGAAGCTTTCTTT
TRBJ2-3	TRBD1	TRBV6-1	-	CASTGAFLSIDTQYF	TGCGCCAGCACAGGGGCCTTCTTAAGCATAGATACGCAGTATTTT
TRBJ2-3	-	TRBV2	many	CASSPQGGATRDTQYF	TGTGCCAGCAGCCCCCAGGGGGGTGCTACACGAGATACGCAGTATTTT
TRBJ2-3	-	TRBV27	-	CASRSFTGSSTDTQCF	TGTGCCAGCAGGTCCTTTACAGGTTCTAGCACAGATACGCAGTGTTTT
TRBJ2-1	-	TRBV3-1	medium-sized	CASSQVYLPEQFF	TGTGCCAGCAGCCAAGTGTACCTACCCGAGCAGTTCTTC
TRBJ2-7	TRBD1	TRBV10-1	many	CASSFLQGAPYEQYF	TGCGCCAGCAGTTTTTTACAGGGGGCCCCCTACGAGCAGTACTTC
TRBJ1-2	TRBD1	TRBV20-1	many	CSALTGTANYGYTF	TGCAGTGCGCTAACCGGGACAGCTAACTATGGCTACACCTTC
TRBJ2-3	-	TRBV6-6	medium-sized	CASSYGGSRDTQYF	TGTGCCAGCAGTTACGGGGGGAGTCGAGATACGCAGTATTTT
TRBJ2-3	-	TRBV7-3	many	CASSLTVSTDTQYF	TGTGCCAGCAGCTTAACGGTCAGCACAGATACGCAGTATTTT
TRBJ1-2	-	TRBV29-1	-	CSADTYGVGRDGYGYTF	TGCAGCGCAGATACTTACGGGGTTGGTCGTGACGGCTATGGCTACACCTTC
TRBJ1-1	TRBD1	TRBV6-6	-	CASSYGGQGGVNTEAFF	TGTGCCAGCAGTTACGGCGGACAGGGTGGCGTGAACACTGAAGCTTTCTTT
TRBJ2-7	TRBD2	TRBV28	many	CASSLYSLNSGDPQYF	TGTGCCAGCAGTTTATATTCCCTCAATAGCGGGGATCCGCAGTACTTC
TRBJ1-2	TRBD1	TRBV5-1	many	CASSWNSGTGGGSMGYTF	TGCGCCAGCAGCTGGAACTCCGGGACAGGGGGCGGCTCGATGGGCTACACCTTC
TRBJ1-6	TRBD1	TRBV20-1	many	CSTTGGNSPLHF	TGCAGTACGACAGGGGGGAATTCACCCCTCCACTTT
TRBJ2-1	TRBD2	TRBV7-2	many	CASSFWTSGGGNEQFF	TGTGCCAGCAGCTTCTGGACTAGCGGGGGAGGCAATGAGCAGTTCTTC
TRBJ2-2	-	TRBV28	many	CASRKQRGTTGELFF	TGTGCCAGCAGAAAACAGAGAGGGACCACCGGGGAGCTGTTTTTT
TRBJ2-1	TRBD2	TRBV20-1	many	CSARGLSGGAYNEQFF	TGCAGTGCTAGAGGCCTGAGCGGGGGGGCCTACAATGAGCAGTTCTTC
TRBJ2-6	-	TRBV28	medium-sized	CASRGASEVSGANVLTF	TGTGCCAGCCGGGGCGCCAGCGAAGTCTCTGGGGCCAACGTCCTGACTTTC
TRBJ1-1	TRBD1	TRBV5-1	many	CASSTRPGQSTEAFF	TGCGCCAGCAGCACCCGCCCGGGACAGAGCACTGAAGCTTTCTTT
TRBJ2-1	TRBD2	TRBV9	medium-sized	CASSMTSGKGNEQFF	TGTGCCAGCAGCATGACTAGCGGGAAGGGCAATGAGCAGTTCTTC
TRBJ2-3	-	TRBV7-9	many	CASSHHREIGDTQYF	TGTGCCAGCAGCCATCATCGGGAGATCGGAGATACGCAGTATTTT
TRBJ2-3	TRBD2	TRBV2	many	CASSGQGLAGGPFADTQYF	TGTGCCAGCAGTGGCCAAGGACTAGCGGGAGGGCCTTTTGCAGATACGCAGTATTTT
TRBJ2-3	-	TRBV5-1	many	CASRITDTQYF	TGCGCCAGCAGAATCACAGATACGCAGTATTTT
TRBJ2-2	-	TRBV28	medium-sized	CASRPGDLNTGELFF	TGTGCCAGCAGACCAGGGGATTTGAACACCGGGGAGCTGTTTTTT
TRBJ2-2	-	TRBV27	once	CASSLSDSWAGDLFF	TGTGCCAGCAGTTTATCGGACAGTTGGGCCGGGGATCTGTTTTTT
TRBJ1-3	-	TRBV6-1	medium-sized	CASTPRDSGNTIYF	TGTGCCAGCACTCCAAGGGACTCTGGAAACACCATATATTTT
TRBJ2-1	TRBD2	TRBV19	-	CASRSSGNAKDEQFF	TGTGCCAGTAGGAGCAGCGGGAACGCTAAGGATGAGCAGTTCTTC
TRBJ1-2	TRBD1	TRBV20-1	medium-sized	CSARDGTVNGYTF	TGCAGTGCTAGAGATGGGACAGTCAATGGCTACACCTTC
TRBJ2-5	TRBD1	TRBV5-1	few	CASGNPGTEETQYF	TGCGCCAGCGGTAACCCCGGGACAGAAGAGACCCAGTACTTC
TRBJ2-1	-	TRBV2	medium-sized	CASSRLSSYNEQFF	TGTGCCAGCAGCCGACTGAGCTCCTACAATGAGCAGTTCTTC
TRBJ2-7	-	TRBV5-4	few	CASSCPARPRHYEQYF	TGTGCCAGCAGCTGCCCGGCGCGCCCGAGGCACTACGAGCAGTACTTC
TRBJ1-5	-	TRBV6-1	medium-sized	CASSPQPFIGTQHF	TGTGCCAGCAGTCCCCAACCTTTCATAGGGACCCAGCATTTT
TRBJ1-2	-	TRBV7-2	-	CASSPYRAGYTF	TGTGCCAGCAGCCCCTACAGGGCCGGCTACACCTTC
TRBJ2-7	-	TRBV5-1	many	CASSLGPREMDEQYF	TGCGCCAGCAGCTTGGGCCCAAGGGAGATGGACGAGCAGTACTTC